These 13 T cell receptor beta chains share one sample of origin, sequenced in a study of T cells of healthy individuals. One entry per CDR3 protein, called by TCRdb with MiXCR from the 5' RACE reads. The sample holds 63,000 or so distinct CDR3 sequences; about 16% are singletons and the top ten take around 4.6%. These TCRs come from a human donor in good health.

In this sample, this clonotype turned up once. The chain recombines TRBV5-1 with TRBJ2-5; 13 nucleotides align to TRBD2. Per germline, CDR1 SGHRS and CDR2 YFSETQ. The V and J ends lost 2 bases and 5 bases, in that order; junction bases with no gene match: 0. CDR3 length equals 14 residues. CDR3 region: CASSLLAGGETQYF. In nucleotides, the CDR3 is TGCGCCAGCAGCTTACTAGCGGGAGGGGAGACCCAGTACTTC.

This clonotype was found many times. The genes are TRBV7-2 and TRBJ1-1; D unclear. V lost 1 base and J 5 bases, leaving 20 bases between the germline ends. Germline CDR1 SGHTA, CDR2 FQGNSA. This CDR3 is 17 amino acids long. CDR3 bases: TGTGCCAGCAGCTTAGAGGCAGAAATCCTCTGGAAGACTGAAGCTTTCTTT. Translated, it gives CASSLEAEILWKTEAFF.

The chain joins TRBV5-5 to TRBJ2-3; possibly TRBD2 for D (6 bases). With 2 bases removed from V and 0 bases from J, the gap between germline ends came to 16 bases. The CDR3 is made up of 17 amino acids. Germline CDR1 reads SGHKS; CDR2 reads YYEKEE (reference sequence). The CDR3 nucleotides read TGTGCCAGCAGCTTCAAGCCCCCGGGAGTCAGCACAGATACGCAGTATTTT. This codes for CASSFKPPGVSTDTQYF.

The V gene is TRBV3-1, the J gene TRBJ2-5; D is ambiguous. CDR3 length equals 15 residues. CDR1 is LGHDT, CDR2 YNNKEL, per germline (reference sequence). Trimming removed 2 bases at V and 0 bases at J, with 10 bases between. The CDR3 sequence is CASSQTLTNQETQYF. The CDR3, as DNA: TGTGCCAGCAGCCAAACTCTAACCAACCAAGAGACCCAGTACTTC.

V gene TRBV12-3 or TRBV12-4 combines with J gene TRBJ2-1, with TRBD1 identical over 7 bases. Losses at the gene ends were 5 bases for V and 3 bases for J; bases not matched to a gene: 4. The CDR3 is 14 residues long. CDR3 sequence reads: CASSPPGGYNEQFF. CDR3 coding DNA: TGTGCCAGCAGTCCGCCAGGGGGCTACAATGAGCAGTTCTTC.

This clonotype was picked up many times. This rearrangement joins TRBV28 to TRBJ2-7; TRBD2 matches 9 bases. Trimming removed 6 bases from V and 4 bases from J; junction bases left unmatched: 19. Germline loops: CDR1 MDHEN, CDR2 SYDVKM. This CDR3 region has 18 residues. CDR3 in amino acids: CASSPYASGASGGYEQYF. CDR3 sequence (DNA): TGTGCCAGCAGCCCCTATGCTAGCGGGGCATCCGGCGGGTACGAGCAGTACTTC.

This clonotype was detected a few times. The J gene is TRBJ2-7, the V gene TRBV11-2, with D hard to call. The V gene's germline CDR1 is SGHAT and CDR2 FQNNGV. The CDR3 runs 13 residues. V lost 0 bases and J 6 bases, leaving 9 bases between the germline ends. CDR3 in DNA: TGTGCCAGCAGCTTAGATTTGGGTGGCGAGCAGTACTTC. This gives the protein CASSLDLGGEQYF.

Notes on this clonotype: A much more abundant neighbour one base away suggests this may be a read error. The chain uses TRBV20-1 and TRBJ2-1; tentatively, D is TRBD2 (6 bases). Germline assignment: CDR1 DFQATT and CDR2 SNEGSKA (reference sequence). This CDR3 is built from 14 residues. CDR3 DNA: TGCAGTGCCCTAGTAGTGGAGGGTACCCATGAGCAGATCTTC. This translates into CSALVVEGTHEQIF.

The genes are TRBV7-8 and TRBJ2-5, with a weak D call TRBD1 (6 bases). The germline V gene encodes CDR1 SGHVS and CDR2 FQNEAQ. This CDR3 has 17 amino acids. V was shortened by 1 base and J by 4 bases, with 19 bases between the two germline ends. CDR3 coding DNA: TGTGCCAGCAGCTTAGTGTCTAGGTCAACAGGGAGAGAGACCCAGTACTTC. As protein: CASSLVSRSTGRETQYF.

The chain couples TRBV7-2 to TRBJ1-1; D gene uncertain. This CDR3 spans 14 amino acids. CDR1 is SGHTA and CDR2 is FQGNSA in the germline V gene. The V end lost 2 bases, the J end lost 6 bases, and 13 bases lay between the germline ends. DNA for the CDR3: TGTGCCAGCAGCTTATGGACGGCCGGGGCTGAAGCTTTCTTT. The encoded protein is CASSLWTAGAEAFF.

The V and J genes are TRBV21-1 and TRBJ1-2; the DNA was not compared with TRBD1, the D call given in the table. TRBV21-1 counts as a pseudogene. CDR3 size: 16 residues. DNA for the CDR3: TGTGCCAGCAGCAAGTCGGGACACCTGGGGTCCTATGGCTACACCTTC. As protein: CASSKSGHLGSYGYTF.

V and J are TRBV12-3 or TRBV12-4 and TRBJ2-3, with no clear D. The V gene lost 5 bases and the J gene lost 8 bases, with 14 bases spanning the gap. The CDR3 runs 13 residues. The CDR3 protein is CASSRRVDGTQYF. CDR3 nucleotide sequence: TGTGCCAGCAGTCGACGGGTTGACGGTACGCAGTATTTT.

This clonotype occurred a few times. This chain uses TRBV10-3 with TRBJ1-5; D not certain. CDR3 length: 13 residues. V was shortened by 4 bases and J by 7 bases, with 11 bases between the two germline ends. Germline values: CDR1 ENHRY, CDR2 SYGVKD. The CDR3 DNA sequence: TGTGCCATCAGTGCTCCAGGTGGGCAGCCCCAGCATTTT. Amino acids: CAISAPGGQPQHF.